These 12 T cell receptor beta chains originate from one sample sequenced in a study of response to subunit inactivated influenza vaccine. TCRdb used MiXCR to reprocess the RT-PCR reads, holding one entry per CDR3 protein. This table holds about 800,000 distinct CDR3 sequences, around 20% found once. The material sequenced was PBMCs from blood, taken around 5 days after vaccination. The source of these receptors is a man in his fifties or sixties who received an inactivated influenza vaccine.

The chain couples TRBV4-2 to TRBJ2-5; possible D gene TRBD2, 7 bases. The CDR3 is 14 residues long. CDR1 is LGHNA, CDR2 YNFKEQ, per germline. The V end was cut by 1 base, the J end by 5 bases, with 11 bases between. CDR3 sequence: CASSQGGGVETQYF. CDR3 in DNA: TGTGCCAGCAGCCAAGGGGGGGGCGTCGAGACCCAGTACTTC.

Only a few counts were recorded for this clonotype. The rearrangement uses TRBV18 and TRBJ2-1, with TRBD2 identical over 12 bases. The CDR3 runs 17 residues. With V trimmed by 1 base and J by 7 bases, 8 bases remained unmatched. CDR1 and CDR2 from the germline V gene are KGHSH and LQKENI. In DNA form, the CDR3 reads TGTGCCAGCTCACCACTACAGGGGACTAGCGGGTGGAATGAGCAGTTCTTC. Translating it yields CASSPLQGTSGWNEQFF.

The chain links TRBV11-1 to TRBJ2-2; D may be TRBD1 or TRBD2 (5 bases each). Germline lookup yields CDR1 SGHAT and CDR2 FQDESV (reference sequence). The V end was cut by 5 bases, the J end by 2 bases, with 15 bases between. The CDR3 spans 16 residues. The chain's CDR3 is CASSKAGTHNTGELFF. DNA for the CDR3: TGTGCCAGCAGCAAGGCCGGGACCCACAACACCGGGGAGCTGTTTTTT.

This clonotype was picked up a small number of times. Here the CDR3 DNA reads TGCAGTGCTAGTCGAAACTCTGAAGCTTTCTTT. Translation gives CSASRNSEAFF. This chain joins TRBV20-1 and TRBJ1-1; D call uncertain. V shed 3 bases and J shed 6 bases, with 8 bases lying between them. CDR3 length: 11 residues. Germline CDR1 and CDR2: DFQATT and SNEGSKA (reference sequence).

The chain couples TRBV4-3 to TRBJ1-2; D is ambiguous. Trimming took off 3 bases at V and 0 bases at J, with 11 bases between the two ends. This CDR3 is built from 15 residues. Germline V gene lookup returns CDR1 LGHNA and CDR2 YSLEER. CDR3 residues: CASSHDIRANYGYTF. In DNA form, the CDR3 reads TGCGCCAGCAGCCATGATATTAGAGCTAACTATGGCTACACCTTC.

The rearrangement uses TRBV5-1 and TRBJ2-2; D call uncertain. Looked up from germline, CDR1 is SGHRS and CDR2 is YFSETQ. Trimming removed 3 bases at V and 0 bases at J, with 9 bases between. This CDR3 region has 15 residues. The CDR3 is CASSSRQTNTGELFF. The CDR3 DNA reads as TGCGCCAGCAGCTCCCGCCAAACGAACACCGGGGAGCTGTTTTTT. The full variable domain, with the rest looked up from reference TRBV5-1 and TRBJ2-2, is KAGVTQTPRYLIKTRGQQVTLSCSPISGHRSVSWYQQTPGQGLQFLFEYFSETQRNKGNFPGRFSGRQFSNSRSEMNVSTLELGDSALYLCASSSRQTNTGELFFGEGSRLTVL.

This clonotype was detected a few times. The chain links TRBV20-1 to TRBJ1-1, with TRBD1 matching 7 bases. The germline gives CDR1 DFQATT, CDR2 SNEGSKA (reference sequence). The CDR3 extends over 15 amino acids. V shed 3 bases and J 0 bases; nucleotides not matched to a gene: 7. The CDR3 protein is CSARLSGQMNTEAFF. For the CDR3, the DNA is TGCAGTGCTAGGCTCTCGGGACAGATGAACACTGAAGCTTTCTTT.

In DNA, the CDR3 is TGTGCCAGCAGCCCATTCGGTACTATCTCCTACGAGCAGTACTTC. It specifies CASSPFGTISYEQYF. The genes are TRBV12-3 or TRBV12-4 and TRBJ2-7; no reliable D call. This CDR3 has 15 amino acids. Trimming pared 6 bases from V and 0 bases from J, leaving 15 bases between.

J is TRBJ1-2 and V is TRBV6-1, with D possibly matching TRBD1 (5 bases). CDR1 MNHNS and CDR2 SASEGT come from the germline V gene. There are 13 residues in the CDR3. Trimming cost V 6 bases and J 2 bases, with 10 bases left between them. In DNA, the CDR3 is TGTGCCAGCAGCCGGGACCCGAACTATGGCTACACCTTC. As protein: CASSRDPNYGYTF.

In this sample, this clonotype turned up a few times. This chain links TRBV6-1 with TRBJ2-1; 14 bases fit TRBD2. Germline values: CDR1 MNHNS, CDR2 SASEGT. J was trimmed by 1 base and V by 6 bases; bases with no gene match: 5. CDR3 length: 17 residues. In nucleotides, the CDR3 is TGTGCCAGCAGCCGACTAGCGGGAGGGCCTTCCTACAATGAGCAGTTCTTC. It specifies CASSRLAGGPSYNEQFF.

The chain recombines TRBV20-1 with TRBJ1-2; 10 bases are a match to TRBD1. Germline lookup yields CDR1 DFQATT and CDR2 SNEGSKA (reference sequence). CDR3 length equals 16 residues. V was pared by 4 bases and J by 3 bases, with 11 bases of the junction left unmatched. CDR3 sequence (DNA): TGCAGTGCTACAAAGAGGGGACAGGGGAGGGACTATGGCTACACCTTC. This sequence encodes CSATKRGQGRDYGYTF.

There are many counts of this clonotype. The DNA of the CDR3 is TGTGCCAGCTCACCCTCGGGTAGAGAGACCCAGTACTTC. Protein: CASSPSGRETQYF. The chain carries TRBV18 and TRBJ2-5; D gene uncertain. This CDR3 has 13 residues. Germline V gene sequence: CDR1 KGHSH, CDR2 LQKENI. V was shortened by 3 bases and J by 4 bases, with 9 bases between the two germline ends.